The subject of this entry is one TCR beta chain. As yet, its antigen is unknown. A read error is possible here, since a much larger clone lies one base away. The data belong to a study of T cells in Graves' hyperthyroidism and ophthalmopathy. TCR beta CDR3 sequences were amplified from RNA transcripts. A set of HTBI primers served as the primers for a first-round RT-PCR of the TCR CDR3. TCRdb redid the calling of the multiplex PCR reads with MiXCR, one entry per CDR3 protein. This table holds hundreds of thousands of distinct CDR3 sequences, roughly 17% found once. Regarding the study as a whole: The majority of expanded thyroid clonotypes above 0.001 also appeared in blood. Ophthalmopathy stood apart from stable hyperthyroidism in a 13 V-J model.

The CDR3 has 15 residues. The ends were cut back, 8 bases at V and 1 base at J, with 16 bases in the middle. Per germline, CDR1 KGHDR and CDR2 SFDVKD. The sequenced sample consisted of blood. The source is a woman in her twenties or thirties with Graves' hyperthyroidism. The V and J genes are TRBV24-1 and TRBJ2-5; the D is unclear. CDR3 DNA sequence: TGTGCCACCATTGACCTTACGGCTGGCCAAGAGACCCAGTACTTC. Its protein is CATIDLTAGQETQYF.